Following are 19 T cell receptor beta chains from one sample sequenced in a study of cytomegalovirus exposure and HLA in healthy donors. The PCR contained 60 Vbeta and 13 Jbeta primers. The assay was immunoSEQ multiplex PCR, and TCRdb's table has in-frame clones only and misses some. The repertoire consists of under 200,000 clones, with 75% to 90% occurring once and the leading ten covering more than 1%. The sequenced sample was PBMCs. The receptors originated from a boy aged 2 to 10 in good health and CMV-seronegative.

CDR3 coding DNA: TGTGCCAGCAGCAAGGGACAGGGCTATGGCTACACCTTC. It codes for CASSKGQGYGYTF. The rearrangement links TRBV28 to TRBJ1-2, with TRBD1 identical over 9 bases. J was trimmed by 4 bases and V by 6 bases; bases with no gene match: 3. CDR1 MDHEN and CDR2 SYDVKM come from the germline V gene. The CDR3 is made up of 13 amino acids.

The J gene is TRBJ2-5, the V gene TRBV5-1; D ambiguous. The DNA end lines up better with TRBJ2-7; the J call may be wrong. CDR1 SGHRS and CDR2 YFSETQ come from the germline V gene. The CDR3 has 16 amino acids. This CDR3 is CASSPAATYRTYEQYF. The CDR3 bases are TGCGCCAGCAGCCCGGCCGCGACCTACAGAACCTACGAGCAGTACTTC.

This sequence joins TRBV13 and TRBJ1-1, with a weak D call TRBD1 (6 bases). Germline V lookup: CDR1 PRHDT, CDR2 FYEKMQ (reference sequence). The CDR3 spans 13 residues. V was cut by 5 bases and J by 8 bases, with 15 bases left in between. The CDR3 sequence: CASSLNRAGEAFF. In DNA form, the CDR3 reads TGTGCCAGCAGCCTCAACAGGGCCGGGGAAGCTTTCTTT.

The J gene is TRBJ1-2, the V gene TRBV6-5; D may be TRBD1 (6 bases). CDR3 length: 15 residues. Germline CDR1 reads MNHEY; CDR2 reads SVGAGI. Trimming left V 2 bases short and J 4 bases short, with 14 bases between. CDR3 sequence (DNA): TGTGCCAGCAGTTACGTCGGGGGGCTATTCTATGGCTACACCTTC. Its translation: CASSYVGGLFYGYTF.

This chain links TRBV5-1 with TRBJ2-6; 14 positions match TRBD2. Germline CDR1 is SGHRS and CDR2 is YFSETQ. The CDR3 contains 19 residues. The trim removed 1 base at V and 3 bases at J, leaving 6 bases unmatched. The CDR3 reads CASSLPTSGRDSGANVLTF. The CDR3 DNA reads TGCGCCAGCAGCTTGCCGACTAGCGGGAGGGACAGTGGGGCCAACGTCCTGACTTTC.

The chain recombines TRBV19 with TRBJ1-6; TRBD1 agrees at 9 bases. V lost 8 bases, J lost 7 bases, and 0 bases stayed unmatched. The CDR3 loop spans 12 amino acids. Germline values: CDR1 LNHDA, CDR2 SQIVND (reference sequence). CDR3 coding DNA: TGTGCCAGTGGGACAGGGAATTCACCCCTCCACTTT. Translation gives CASGTGNSPLHF. The full variable domain, completed using reference TRBV19 and TRBJ1-6, is DGGITQSPKYLFRKEGQNVTLSCEQNLNHDAMYWYRQDPGQGLRLIYYSQIVNDFQKGDIAEGYSVSREKKESFPLTVTSAQKNPTAFYLCASGTGNSPLHFGNGTRLTVT.

The rearrangement uses TRBV5-1 and TRBJ2-3, with 7 bases that match TRBD1. Trimming took 4 bases from V and 4 from J; bases not matched to a gene: 9. This CDR3 comprises 15 residues. Germline CDR1 reads SGHRS; CDR2 reads YFSETQ. CDR3 in DNA: TGCGCCAGCAGCCTCGACAGGGTGGGCGCAGATACGCAGTATTTT. It specifies CASSLDRVGADTQYF.

V and J are TRBV19 and TRBJ1-5, with 9 bases matching TRBD1. Germline CDR1 reads LNHDA; CDR2 reads SQIVND (reference sequence). V shed 4 bases, J shed 4 bases, and the junction held 8 bases outside the gene matches. This CDR3 is 16 amino acids long. This chain's CDR3 is CASSRRQGDRNQPQHF. Written as DNA, the CDR3 is TGTGCCAGTAGTAGGAGACAGGGGGATCGTAATCAGCCCCAGCATTTT.

The chain recombines TRBV4-1 with TRBJ2-5; perhaps TRBD2 as D (5 bases). CDR3 size: 14 residues. CDR1 and CDR2 (germline): MGHRA, YSYEKL. With 3 bases removed from V and 5 bases from J, the gap between germline ends came to 13 bases. The CDR3 loop is CASSHPGRRETQYF. In DNA, the CDR3 is TGCGCCAGCAGCCATCCGGGCAGGAGGGAGACCCAGTACTTC.

CDR3 in DNA: TGTGCCACCAGCAGAGAGGGGAGGCTAGCGGGAGTGGGTAATGAGCAGTTCTTC. Residues: CATSREGRLAGVGNEQFF. This rearrangement joins TRBV15 to TRBJ2-1; 10 nucleotides line up with TRBD2. J was trimmed by 7 bases and V by 0 bases; bases with no gene match: 12. The CDR3 is made up of 18 amino acids. Germline V gene sequence: CDR1 LNHNV, CDR2 YYDKDF (reference sequence).

The chain is built from TRBV19 and TRBJ2-7, with TRBD2 identical over 9 bases. The junction had 5 bases not matched to a gene; V was cut back by 5 bases and J by 3 bases. Germline loops: CDR1 LNHDA, CDR2 SQIVND (reference sequence). The CDR3 totals 14 residues. CDR3 nucleotides: TGTGCCAGTAGTCGAGTAGCGGGAGACTACGAGCAGTACTTC. This codes for CASSRVAGDYEQYF.

This chain links TRBV29-1 with TRBJ2-2, with D possibly being TRBD1 (5 bases). Trimming shortened V by 6 bases and J by 6 bases, and 8 bases separated the two germline ends. CDR3 length: 11 residues. Looked up from germline, CDR1 is SQVTM and CDR2 is ANQGSEA. CDR3 DNA: TGCAGCGTAGGGGCGGCCGGGGAGCTGTTTTTT. This gives the protein CSVGAAGELFF.

The count of this clone is one. The chain combines TRBV9 with TRBJ2-5; 10 nucleotides align to TRBD2. The ends lost 3 bases at V and 5 bases at J; junction bases unmatched: 4. The CDR3 is 14 residues long. Looked up from germline, CDR1 is SGDLS and CDR2 is YYNGEE. The CDR3 reads CASSAAGGRETQYF. The DNA for the CDR3 is TGTGCCAGCAGCGCAGCGGGGGGGCGGGAGACCCAGTACTTC.

The chain joins TRBV25-1 to TRBJ1-2, with a tentative D call TRBD1 (5 bases). The CDR3 has 13 amino acids. Looked up from germline, CDR1 is MGHDK and CDR2 is SYGVNS. The V and J ends lost 2 bases and 8 bases respectively, with 12 bases between them. In DNA form, the CDR3 reads TGTGCCAGCAGTGAAGCGGGGCTAGGGGGCTACACCTTC. Residues: CASSEAGLGGYTF.

The chain combines TRBV4-1 with TRBJ1-6, with a weak D call TRBD1 (5 bases). Germline V gene lookup returns CDR1 MGHRA and CDR2 YSYEKL. The V end was cut by 4 bases, the J end by 9 bases, with 16 bases between. The length of the CDR3 is 15 residues. The CDR3 sequence: CASSRGGRRGSPLHF. As DNA, the CDR3 is TGCGCCAGCAGCCGCGGGGGACGGAGGGGTTCACCCCTCCACTTT.

The rearrangement joins TRBV28 to TRBJ2-1, with 7 bases identical to TRBD2. CDR3 length equals 15 residues. Per germline, CDR1 MDHEN and CDR2 SYDVKM. The junction had 13 bases not matched to a gene; V was cut back by 5 bases and J by 9 bases. This CDR3 is CASSRRQGRVGEQFF. CDR3 DNA sequence: TGTGCCAGCAGTCGCCGCCAAGGGAGGGTCGGTGAGCAGTTCTTC.

V usage is TRBV5-1 and J usage is TRBJ1-4, with 9 bases identical to TRBD1. CDR3 length equals 16 residues. The trim removed 4 bases at V and 4 bases at J, leaving 8 bases unmatched. CDR1 is SGHRS, CDR2 YFSETQ, per germline. The CDR3 nucleotides read TGCGCCAGCAGCCAACAGGGGGCGGTCAATAATGAAAAACTGTTTTTT. It codes for CASSQQGAVNNEKLFF.

This clone was seen only once. The V call is TRBV5-6, the J call TRBJ2-5, with 8 nucleotides matching TRBD1. The germline CDR1 and CDR2 sequences are SGHDT and YYEEEE. V trimming: 1 base; J trimming: 4 bases; junction bases outside the gene matches: 6. The CDR3 is 15 amino acids. CDR3 residues: CASSLRDRGRETQYF. The CDR3 region has the DNA TGTGCCAGCAGCTTGAGAGACAGGGGACGAGAGACCCAGTACTTC.

The chain couples TRBV7-9 to TRBJ1-4; D ambiguous. Looked up from germline, CDR1 is SEHNR and CDR2 is FQNEAQ (reference sequence). The ends were cut back, 3 bases at V and 4 bases at J, with 12 bases in the middle. The CDR3 runs 15 residues. The chain's CDR3 is CASSFPGSGNEKLFF. The CDR3 bases are TGTGCCAGCAGCTTTCCGGGGAGCGGTAATGAAAAACTGTTTTTT.